This T cell receptor (beta chain) derives from a study of shared clonotypes between healthy human individuals. General study results and limits: Owing to a small donor count, the genetic and exposure-history diversity represented was limited.

The method was immunoSEQ multiplex PCR; TCRdb's version includes in-frame clones alone and lacks a portion of them. The table records some 2,500,000 clones, roughly 93% of them present only once. For this clone: The target antigen is unknown.

The germline V and J ends were trimmed by 7 bases and 3 bases, with 10 bases remaining between them. The CDR3 consists of 13 residues. CDR1 and CDR2 from the germline V gene are SGHTA and FQGNSA. This clonotype originated in a man aged 18-30 years in good health. Some clones in this sample may be carry-over from other donors' samples. The material sequenced was naive CD4+ T cells from PBMCs. Stated subset: CD45RA+ positively selected. J is TRBJ1-5 and V is TRBV7-2; a possible D gene is TRBD1 (5 bases). CDR3 region: CASTRESNQPQHF. The DNA for the CDR3 is TGTGCCAGCACCAGGGAGTCCAATCAGCCCCAGCATTTT.